Listed here are 30 T cell receptor beta chains from one sample, sequenced in a study of T cell changes during pregnancy in multiple sclerosis. Using immunoSEQ multiplex PCR, the repertoire was profiled, and TCRdb retains in-frame clones only, with some absent. The sample carries about 41,000 clones, 90% recorded once. This material consisted of CD8+ T cells from peripheral blood mononuclear cells, taken in the third trimester of pregnancy. The source of these receptors is a female donor with multiple sclerosis, enrolled in a pregnancy study.

This chain links TRBV5-4 with TRBJ2-7; no clear D. Germline lookup yields CDR1 SGHNT and CDR2 YYREEE (reference sequence). The V and J ends lost 3 bases and 3 bases respectively, with 7 bases between them. This CDR3 is built from 12 residues. CDR3 sequence: CASSYSSYEQYF. The CDR3 bases are TGTGCCAGCAGCTACAGTAGCTACGAGCAGTACTTC.

V is TRBV7-9 and J is TRBJ2-3, with D possibly TRBD2 on 5 matching bases. Germline values: CDR1 SEHNR, CDR2 FQNEAQ (reference sequence). V lost 2 bases and J 7 bases, leaving 7 bases between the germline ends. This CDR3 contains 12 residues. The CDR3 bases are TGTGCCAGCAGCTTAAGGGAGTATACGCAGTATTTT. Translating it yields CASSLREYTQYF.

The V call is TRBV19, the J call TRBJ2-3, with 8 positions matching TRBD1. The germline CDR1 and CDR2 sequences are LNHDA and SQIVND (reference sequence). The CDR3 loop spans 15 amino acids. Germline trimming cut 2 bases from V and 3 bases from J; bases unmatched to any gene: 4. CDR3 in amino acids: CASSISRGRTDTQYF. The CDR3 DNA reads as TGTGCCAGTAGTATAAGCAGGGGGCGAACAGATACGCAGTATTTT.

This clone was counted a single time. This chain uses TRBV21-1 with TRBJ2-7; the D call in the table, TRBD1, was not verified against the DNA. TRBV21-1 is marked as a pseudogene. The CDR3 spans 15 residues. The CDR3 reads CASSISYRGHYEQYF. CDR3 nucleotides: TGTGCCAGCAGCATTTCATACAGGGGTCACTACGAGCAGTACTTC.

This clone was counted between two and nine times. The chain has TRBV9 and TRBJ1-5; 9 bases map to TRBD1. The J segment lost 3 bases and the V segment lost 5 bases, leaving 6 bases of the junction unmatched. Germline CDR1 SGDLS, CDR2 YYNGEE. This CDR3 comprises 15 residues. CDR3 coding DNA: TGTGCCAGCAGGTCCGGGACAGGGCTCAATCAGCCCCAGCATTTT. Translation gives CASRSGTGLNQPQHF.

The chain employs TRBV2 and TRBJ1-1; 10 bases are a match to TRBD1. V lost 7 bases to trimming and J lost 12 bases; unmatched junction nucleotides: 5. This CDR3 is built from 11 residues. Germline loops: CDR1 SNHLY, CDR2 FYNNEI. The DNA of the CDR3 is TGTGCCAGCAAGCGGGACAGGGGAACTTTCTTT. This sequence encodes CASKRDRGTFF.

The chain links TRBV19 to TRBJ2-5, with TRBD2 matching over 7 bases. Germline trimming cut 3 bases from V and 2 bases from J; bases unmatched to any gene: 6. The CDR3 has 15 amino acids. Germline V CDR1 and CDR2: LNHDA, SQIVND (reference sequence). CDR3 bases: TGTGCCAGTAGTATGGGGGAGGGTCGGCAAGAGACCCAGTACTTC. Translating it yields CASSMGEGRQETQYF. The full variable domain, completed using reference TRBV19 and TRBJ2-5, is DGGITQSPKYLFRKEGQNVTLSCEQNLNHDAMYWYRQDPGQGLRLIYYSQIVNDFQKGDIAEGYSVSREKKESFPLTVTSAQKNPTAFYLCASSMGEGRQETQYFGPGTRLLVL.

V gene TRBV29-1 combines with J gene TRBJ2-1; D uncertain. The CDR3 consists of 15 residues. Germline V gene lookup returns CDR1 SQVTM and CDR2 ANQGSEA. Trimming took off 3 bases at V and 0 bases at J, with 12 bases between the two ends. CDR3: CSVDFVESSYNEQFF. In DNA, the CDR3 is TGCAGCGTTGACTTTGTCGAGAGCTCCTACAATGAGCAGTTCTTC.

The rearrangement uses TRBV4-3 and TRBJ2-7; D perhaps matches TRBD1 (6 bases). V lost 5 bases to trimming and J lost 2 bases, with 10 bases between them. The CDR3 spans 13 residues. Germline V gene data show CDR1 as LGHNA and CDR2 as YSLEER. The CDR3 sequence is CASSEGQPYEQYF. The CDR3, as DNA: TGCGCCAGCAGCGAAGGACAGCCCTACGAGCAGTACTTC.

The chain recombines TRBV4-1 with TRBJ2-1; TRBD2 might be the D (6 bases). Trimming took 0 bases from V and 0 from J, leaving 9 bases between them. Germline V gene data show CDR1 as MGHRA and CDR2 as YSYEKL. There are 16 residues in the CDR3. DNA for the CDR3: TGCGCCAGCAGCCAAGAGGCAGCGGGCTCCTACAATGAGCAGTTCTTC. Protein sequence: CASSQEAAGSYNEQFF.

The chain recombines TRBV28 with TRBJ2-7, with D possibly being TRBD1 (5 bases). The germline V gene has CDR1 MDHEN and CDR2 SYDVKM. The CDR3 runs to 13 residues. Trimming shortened V by 5 bases and J by 7 bases, and 15 bases separated the two germline ends. The CDR3 DNA follows: TGTGCCAGCAGTCCATCGACAGCCCTGGAGCAGTACTTC. This translates into CASSPSTALEQYF.

The chain has TRBV27 and TRBJ2-2, with a possible D match to TRBD1 (6 bases). In germline, CDR1 is MNHEY, CDR2 SMNVEV (reference sequence). The germline V and J ends were trimmed by 6 bases and 6 bases, with 11 bases remaining between them. This CDR3 comprises 13 residues. The CDR3 is CASSNREPGELFF. The CDR3 DNA reads as TGTGCCAGCAGCAACAGGGAGCCCGGGGAGCTGTTTTTT.

V and J are TRBV27 and TRBJ1-4, with D maybe TRBD1 (5 bases). Germline V gives CDR1 MNHEY, CDR2 SMNVEV (reference sequence). This CDR3 has 15 residues. The V end was cut by 0 bases, the J end by 8 bases, with 13 bases between. CDR3 in DNA: TGTGCCAGCAGTTTATCGACGGGGGGTCGGGAAAAACTGTTTTTT. Translation: CASSLSTGGREKLFF. The full variable domain, its missing parts supplied by reference TRBV27 and TRBJ1-4, is EAQVTQNPRYLITVTGKKLTVTCSQNMNHEYMSWYRQDPGLGLRQIYYSMNVEVTDKGDVPEGYKVSRKEKRNFPLILESPSPNQTSLYFCASSLSTGGREKLFFGSGTQLSVL.

The chain uses TRBV29-1 and TRBJ1-1; 7 positions agree with TRBD1. CDR1 and CDR2 from the germline V gene are SQVTM and ANQGSEA. With V trimmed by 3 bases and J by 5 bases, 15 bases remained unmatched. The CDR3 has 16 residues. In DNA, the CDR3 is TGCAGCGTTGATCTTGCCGAGACAGGGTGGGGGACTGAAGCTTTCTTT. This gives the protein CSVDLAETGWGTEAFF.

CDR3 loop: CASSPDGRGLVSYEQYF. DNA of the CDR3: TGTGCCAGCAGCCCAGACGGGCGGGGGCTGGTCTCCTACGAGCAGTACTTC. The chain links TRBV11-3 to TRBJ2-7, with D possibly TRBD2 on 7 matching bases. With 5 bases removed from V and 0 bases from J, the gap between germline ends came to 20 bases. The germline V gene has CDR1 SGHNT and CDR2 YENEEA. There are 17 residues in the CDR3.

The genes are TRBV11-3 and TRBJ2-1; 9 bases agree with TRBD1. Unmatched junction bases numbered 6, after V lost 4 bases and J lost 2 bases. CDR3 length equals 16 residues. Germline CDR1 reads SGHNT; CDR2 reads YENEEA. The CDR3 loop is CASSSDRDRAYNEQFF. In nucleotides, the CDR3 is TGTGCCAGCAGCTCAGACCGGGACAGGGCCTACAATGAGCAGTTCTTC. The whole variable domain, remainder taken from reference TRBV11-3 and TRBJ2-1, is EAGVVQSPRYKIIEKKQPVAFWCNPISGHNTLYWYLQNLGQGPELLIRYENEEAVDDSQLPKDRFSAERLKGVDSTLKIQPAELGDSAVYLCASSSDRDRAYNEQFFGPGTRLTVL.

The chain is built from TRBV6-6 and TRBJ1-3, with D unresolved. The CDR3 runs to 16 residues. The germline CDR1 and CDR2 sequences are MNHNY and SVGAGI (reference sequence). Trimming shortened V by 2 bases and J by 0 bases, and 11 bases separated the two germline ends. CDR3 in amino acids: CASSYRELDSGNTIYF. The CDR3 DNA is TGTGCCAGCAGTTACCGCGAATTAGACTCTGGAAACACCATATATTTT.

Only a few counts were recorded for this clone. The chain uses TRBV7-9 and TRBJ1-2; 8 positions match TRBD1. The germline V gene has CDR1 SEHNR and CDR2 FQNEAQ (reference sequence). V gave up 5 bases and J gave up 0 bases; unmatched junction bases: 5. The CDR3 is 15 residues long. This CDR3 is CASSADRGANYGYTF. The CDR3 coding sequence is TGTGCCAGCAGCGCAGACAGGGGCGCTAACTATGGCTACACCTTC.

The chain is built from TRBV7-9 and TRBJ1-2; unclear D gene. The CDR3 is 13 amino acids. CDR1 SEHNR and CDR2 FQNEAQ come from the germline V gene (reference sequence). The ends were cut back, 1 base at V and 7 bases at J, with 10 bases in the middle. The CDR3 DNA follows: TGTGCCAGCAGCTTAGGCACAGCCTCTGGCTACACCTTC. This gives the protein CASSLGTASGYTF.

The rearrangement joins TRBV7-9 to TRBJ1-4; D is uncertain. CDR3 length: 14 amino acids. Germline V gives CDR1 SEHNR, CDR2 FQNEAQ (reference sequence). The germline V and J ends were trimmed by 7 bases and 1 base, with 10 bases remaining between them. CDR3 sequence reads: CASTPFGTNEKLFF. In DNA, the CDR3 is TGTGCCAGCACCCCTTTCGGAACTAATGAAAAACTGTTTTTT.

This clone appeared a single time. This sequence joins TRBV6-6 and TRBJ2-3; 8 nucleotides line up with TRBD1. V lost 6 bases, J lost 2 bases, and 1 base stayed unmatched. The CDR3 contains 13 residues. The germline V gene encodes CDR1 MNHNY and CDR2 SVGAGI (reference sequence). CDR3 loop: CASRDRATDTQYF. The DNA of the CDR3 is TGTGCCAGCAGGGACAGGGCCACAGATACGCAGTATTTT.

The chain recombines TRBV2 with TRBJ2-3, with D maybe TRBD2 (5 bases). This CDR3 comprises 18 residues. V gave up 11 bases and J gave up 5 bases, with 32 bases separating them. CDR1 is SNHLY, CDR2 FYNNEI, per germline. Here the CDR3 DNA reads TGTGCCGCCCAGACCTGGGTGACCCCCGATGATGGAGGAGATACGCAGTATTTT. Its protein product is CAAQTWVTPDDGGDTQYF.

The V call is TRBV29-1, the J call TRBJ2-7; TRBD1 agrees at 8 bases. Trimming at V came to 6 bases and at J to 3 bases, leaving 7 bases not matched to a gene. There are 13 residues in the CDR3. Germline V lookup: CDR1 SQVTM, CDR2 ANQGSEA. CDR3 nucleotide sequence: TGCAGCGTCGGACAGGGCGAATACTACGAGCAGTACTTC. This codes for CSVGQGEYYEQYF.

This rearrangement joins TRBV5-1 to TRBJ1-4; no clear D gene. CDR1 is SGHRS, CDR2 YFSETQ, per germline. V lost 2 bases and J lost 5, with 7 bases in between. The CDR3 has 13 residues. In nucleotides, the CDR3 is TGCGCCAGCAGCTTCTTGTTAAATGAAAAACTGTTTTTT. Residues: CASSFLLNEKLFF.

The chain has TRBV6-5 and TRBJ1-2; no definite D call. CDR1 and CDR2 (germline): MNHEY, SVGAGI. V was pared by 6 bases and J by 6 bases, with 14 bases between. The CDR3 has 13 amino acids. The CDR3 protein is CASRPGLRDGYTF. In DNA, the CDR3 is TGTGCCAGCAGACCCGGACTGAGGGATGGCTACACCTTC.

J is TRBJ1-2 and V is TRBV4-3; weak D call: TRBD1 (5 bases). This CDR3 comprises 16 residues. CDR1 is LGHNA, CDR2 YSLEER, per germline. V lost 1 base to trimming and J lost 0 bases, with 12 bases between them. CDR3 protein: CASSQVGQGANYGYTF. As DNA, the CDR3 is TGCGCCAGCAGCCAAGTGGGGCAGGGCGCTAACTATGGCTACACCTTC.

V gene TRBV27 combines with J gene TRBJ2-7; D may be TRBD1 (5 bases). V dropped 5 bases and J dropped 2 bases, with 25 bases sitting between them. The CDR3 has 18 residues. Germline V gene data show CDR1 as MNHEY and CDR2 as SMNVEV (reference sequence). The CDR3 loop is CASSTDGQGIAETYEQYF. As DNA, the CDR3 is TGTGCCAGCAGTACAGACGGGCAGGGCATTGCCGAGACCTACGAGCAGTACTTC.

V and J are TRBV4-3 and TRBJ2-3; 8 bases agree with TRBD2. The CDR3 is 15 residues long. Germline V gene data show CDR1 as LGHNA and CDR2 as YSLEER. V shed 5 bases and J 3 bases; nucleotides not matched to a gene: 7. The CDR3 DNA follows: TGCGCCAGCAGCGCGGGGGGACTAATTACAGATACGCAGTATTTT. Its translation is CASSAGGLITDTQYF.

The rearrangement uses TRBV19 and TRBJ2-7; 10 bases match TRBD1. Per germline, CDR1 LNHDA and CDR2 SQIVND (reference sequence). The CDR3 contains 14 residues. V shed 8 bases and J 2 bases; nucleotides not matched to a gene: 6. The CDR3 bases are TGTGCCAGTGGACAGGGGGTTCCCCCCTACGAGCAGTACTTC. Translating it yields CASGQGVPPYEQYF.

V gene TRBV6-4 combines with J gene TRBJ2-6, with TRBD2 matching over 7 bases. The germline V gene has CDR1 MRHNA and CDR2 SNTAGT. The V gene end was trimmed by 6 bases and the J gene end by 0 bases; junction bases not matched to a gene: 8. The CDR3 runs to 17 residues. In DNA form, the CDR3 reads TGTGCCAGCAGCGAGTCGGGGGGTAGCTCTGGGGCCAACGTCCTGACTTTC. Translation gives CASSESGGSSGANVLTF.